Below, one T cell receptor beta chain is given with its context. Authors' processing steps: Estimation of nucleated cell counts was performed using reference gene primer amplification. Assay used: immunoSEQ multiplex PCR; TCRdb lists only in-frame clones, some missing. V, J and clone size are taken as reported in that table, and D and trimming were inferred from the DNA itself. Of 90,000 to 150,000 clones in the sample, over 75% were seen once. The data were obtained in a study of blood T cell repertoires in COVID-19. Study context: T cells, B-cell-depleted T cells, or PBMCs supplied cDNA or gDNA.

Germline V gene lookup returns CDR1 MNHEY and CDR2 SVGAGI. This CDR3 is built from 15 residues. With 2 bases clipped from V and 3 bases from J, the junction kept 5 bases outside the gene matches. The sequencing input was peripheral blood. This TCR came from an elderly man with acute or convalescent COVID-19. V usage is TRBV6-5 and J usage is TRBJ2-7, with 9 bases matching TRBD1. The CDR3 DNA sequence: TGTGCCAGCAGTTACAGTTTGGGACAGGGCTACGAGCAGTACTTC. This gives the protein CASSYSLGQGYEQYF.